One T cell receptor beta chain is described in this entry. Donors were patients with active juvenile idiopathic arthritis. CDR1 is SNHLY, CDR2 FYNNEI, per germline. The V segment lost 7 bases and the J segment 7 bases; nucleotides outside the gene matches: 7. This CDR3 contains 13 residues. The sample is drawn from a study of circulating and synovial CD4+ cells in juvenile arthritis. Assay: immunoSEQ multiplex PCR; the TCRdb copy retains only in-frame clones and omits some. The table has more than 13,000 clones, 80% to 85% seen once. V usage is TRBV2 and J usage is TRBJ1-5, with 7 bases fitting TRBD1. This receptor was taken from a human patient with juvenile idiopathic arthritis. Some clones in this sample may be carry-over from other donors' samples. Sequenced: CD4+ T cells from synovial fluid. The DNA of the CDR3 is TGTGCCAGCAACCCACAGGGGCGGCAGCCCCAGCATTTT. Protein: CASNPQGRQPQHF.